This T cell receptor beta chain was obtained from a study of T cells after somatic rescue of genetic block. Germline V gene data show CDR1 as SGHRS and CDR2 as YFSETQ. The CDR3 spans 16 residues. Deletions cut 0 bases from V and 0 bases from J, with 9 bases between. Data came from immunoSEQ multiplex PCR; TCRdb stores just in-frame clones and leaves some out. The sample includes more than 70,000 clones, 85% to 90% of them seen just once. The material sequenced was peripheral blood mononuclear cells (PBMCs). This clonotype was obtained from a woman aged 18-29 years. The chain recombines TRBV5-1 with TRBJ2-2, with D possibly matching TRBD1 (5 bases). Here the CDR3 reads CASSLAPRANTGELFF. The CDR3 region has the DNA TGCGCCAGCAGCTTGGCACCCAGGGCGAACACCGGGGAGCTGTTTTTT.